This T cell receptor (beta chain) was obtained from a study of T cells after yellow fever vaccination. CDR1 and CDR2 (germline): DFQATT, SNEGSKA (reference sequence). There are 13 residues in the CDR3. V was trimmed by 4 bases and J by 7 bases, leaving 13 bases between them. This clonotype was found a few times. TCRdb reprocessed the 5' RACE reads with MiXCR, giving one entry per CDR3 protein. There are roughly 120,000 distinct CDR3 sequences in the sample; 7.2% occur only once, and over 2.5% lies in the top ten. The chain is built from TRBV20-1 and TRBJ1-4; tentatively, D is TRBD1 (5 bases). The source was CD4+ T cells sorted from PBMCs, collected around 45 days after the first yellow fever vaccination. This clonotype was sampled from a man aged 18 to 29 who received the YFV17D yellow fever vaccine. In nucleotides, the CDR3 is TGCAGTGCTATCACAACTGGGGGTGAAAAACTGTTTTTT. Amino acid sequence: CSAITTGGEKLFF.